The 28 T cell receptor beta chains below all came from one sample that was sequenced in a study of Ad26.COV2.S vaccination and SARS-CoV-2 variants. The repertoire was sequenced with immunoSEQ multiplex PCR; TCRdb's copy has only in-frame clones and lacks some. This sample yields about 400,000 clones, of which under 90% are seen a single time; nearly 7.5% belongs to the top ten. As for treatment: 19 received Ad26.COV2.S at low or high dose, single or two shots; about 5 received placebo; per-sample allocation not given. Samples were taken on day 63 after the first vaccine or placebo injection. This sample comprised peripheral blood, obtained in a trial of Ad26.COV2.S vaccine versus placebo. These receptors were collected from a person between 18 and 59 years old who received the Ad26.COV2.S COVID-19 vaccine or a placebo.

The chain has TRBV18 and TRBJ1-1; D gene uncertain. V was trimmed by 3 bases and J by 7 bases, leaving 18 bases between them. CDR3 length: 15 amino acids. Germline V CDR1 and CDR2: KGHSH, LQKENI. The CDR3 sequence: CASSPTPPPPDEAFF. The CDR3 region has the DNA TGTGCCAGCTCACCTACCCCACCGCCACCTGATGAAGCTTTCTTT.

The V and J genes are TRBV9 and TRBJ1-2, with D perhaps matching TRBD1 (6 bases). CDR3 length: 13 residues. Germline CDR1 is SGDLS and CDR2 is YYNGEE. V lost 0 bases to trimming and J lost 6 bases, with 9 bases between them. The CDR3 region is CASSVGRGNGYTF. Here the CDR3 DNA reads TGTGCCAGCAGCGTAGGGAGGGGGAATGGCTACACCTTC.

In this sample, this clone turned up once. This chain links TRBV12-5 with TRBJ1-5; 7 bases are shared with TRBD1. CDR3 size: 13 residues. Germline V gives CDR1 LGHNT, CDR2 FRNRAP. After removal of 5 bases from V and 6 bases from J, the junction contained 4 bases not matched to a gene. DNA of the CDR3: TGTGCTAGTGGTGAGCAGGGGGTTCAGCCCCAGCATTTT. It translates to CASGEQGVQPQHF.

CDR3 loop: CASSIRTGGKETQYF. The CDR3 coding sequence is TGTGCCAGCAGTATAAGGACAGGGGGCAAAGAGACCCAGTACTTC. The V and J genes are TRBV5-6 and TRBJ2-5; 11 positions agree with TRBD1. There are 15 residues in the CDR3. Germline lookup yields CDR1 SGHDT and CDR2 YYEEEE. V lost 5 bases and J lost 3; bases outside the gene matches: 6.

This CDR3 is CATRGDNTDTQYF. The CDR3 region has the DNA TGTGCCACCAGGGGGGACAACACAGATACGCAGTATTTT. The chain combines TRBV24-1 with TRBJ2-3; D might be TRBD1 (6 bases). Germline V gene lookup returns CDR1 KGHDR and CDR2 SFDVKD. The V gene lost 7 bases and the J gene lost 2 bases, with 9 bases spanning the gap. The CDR3 contains 13 residues.

The rearrangement joins TRBV7-6 to TRBJ2-1; 8 nucleotides align to TRBD2. The CDR3 covers 15 residues. Germline V gene data show CDR1 as SGHVS and CDR2 as FNYEAQ. The V and J ends lost 1 base and 8 bases, in that order; junction bases with no gene match: 7. CDR3 sequence (DNA): TGTGCCAGCAGCTTAGACTGGCTAGCGGGCCATGAGCAGTTCTTC. Protein sequence: CASSLDWLAGHEQFF.

The chain combines TRBV7-9 with TRBJ2-2; 7 bases match TRBD1. CDR3 length: 15 amino acids. From germline, CDR1 is SEHNR and CDR2 FQNEAQ (reference sequence). The junction had 8 bases not matched to a gene; V was cut back by 5 bases and J by 5 bases. CDR3 nucleotides: TGTGCCAGCAGCCGGGGACAGCGGAGGACCGGGGAGCTGTTTTTT. Translated, it gives CASSRGQRRTGELFF.

This chain joins TRBV5-5 and TRBJ2-7; D unclear. The germline V gene has CDR1 SGHKS and CDR2 YYEKEE (reference sequence). The CDR3 has 15 residues. Trimming pared 0 bases from V and 0 bases from J, leaving 10 bases between. This CDR3 is CASSLVPGSSYEQYF. In DNA, the CDR3 is TGTGCCAGCAGCTTGGTCCCTGGTAGCTCCTACGAGCAGTACTTC. Variable domain in full (rest from reference TRBV5-5 and TRBJ2-7): DAGVTQSPTHLIKTRGQQVTLRCSPISGHKSVSWYQQVLGQGPQFIFQYYEKEERGRGNFPDRFSARQFPNYSSELNVNALLLGDSALYLCASSLVPGSSYEQYFGPGTRLTVT.

This sequence joins TRBV5-4 and TRBJ2-5; D is perhaps TRBD1 or TRBD2 (6 bases each). Germline V lookup: CDR1 SGHNT, CDR2 YYREEE (reference sequence). V lost 3 bases, J lost 5 bases, and 11 bases lay in between. The CDR3 runs to 13 residues. The CDR3 here is CASSWGADETQYF. The DNA of the CDR3 is TGTGCCAGCAGCTGGGGGGCCGATGAGACCCAGTACTTC.

This clone appeared many times. The chain couples TRBV2 to TRBJ2-5; D unresolved. This CDR3 is built from 12 residues. From germline, CDR1 is SNHLY and CDR2 FYNNEI. Trimming stripped 4 bases from V and 1 base from J, with 4 bases between. The DNA for the CDR3 is TGTGCCAGCAGTGTGGGCCAAGAGACCCAGTACTTC. Its translation is CASSVGQETQYF. Using reference TRBV2 and TRBJ2-5 for the parts outside the CDR3, the full variable domain is EPEVTQTPSHQVTQMGQEVILRCVPISNHLYFYWYRQILGQKVEFLVSFYNNEISEKSEIFDDQFSVERPDGSNFTLKIRSTKLEDSAMYFCASSVGQETQYFGPGTRLLVL.

This clone was recorded only once. The J gene is TRBJ1-4, the V gene TRBV19, with 10 bases lining up with TRBD1. The CDR3 runs to 15 residues. The germline V gene has CDR1 LNHDA and CDR2 SQIVND (reference sequence). The V gene end was trimmed by 5 bases and the J gene end by 9 bases; junction bases not matched to a gene: 9. CDR3 sequence (DNA): TGTGCCAGTAGTCTTCAGGACAGGGGGAATCAAAAACTGTTTTTT. Protein sequence: CASSLQDRGNQKLFF.

This chain links TRBV11-1 with TRBJ2-7; 9 bases fit TRBD1. Trimming cost V 6 bases and J 1 base; bases outside gene matches: 4. The CDR3 spans 14 residues. Looked up from germline, CDR1 is SGHAT and CDR2 is FQDESV (reference sequence). The CDR3 is CASSTQGASYEQYF. The CDR3 bases are TGTGCCAGCAGTACACAGGGGGCTTCCTACGAGCAGTACTTC.

The chain combines TRBV24-1 with TRBJ2-7; 10 bases match TRBD1. The germline V gene encodes CDR1 KGHDR and CDR2 SFDVKD. V was pared by 9 bases and J by 3 bases, with 7 bases of the junction left unmatched. The CDR3 sequence is 14 residues long. The chain's CDR3 is CATEGQGFRYEQYF. The DNA of the CDR3 is TGTGCCACCGAGGGACAGGGGTTTCGCTACGAGCAGTACTTC.

The V gene is TRBV5-6, the J gene TRBJ1-5, with D perhaps TRBD1 (6 bases). Trimming stripped 3 bases from V and 5 bases from J, with 15 bases between. CDR1 and CDR2 (germline): SGHDT, YYEEEE. The CDR3 consists of 15 residues. Written as DNA, the CDR3 is TGTGCCAGCAGCTACCAGGGGAGGGGCGATCAGCCCCAGCATTTT. Its translation: CASSYQGRGDQPQHF.

The V and J genes are TRBV27 and TRBJ2-5; 8 bases agree with TRBD1. CDR3 length equals 15 residues. In germline, CDR1 is MNHEY, CDR2 SMNVEV (reference sequence). Trimming at V came to 4 bases and at J to 5 bases, leaving 9 bases not matched to a gene. The DNA for the CDR3 is TGTGCCAGCAGTTCAGGCAGACAGGGGCGGGAGACCCAGTACTTC. Translation gives CASSSGRQGRETQYF.

This clone was seen only once. The CDR3 region has the DNA TGTGCCAGCAGTGAGACGACTAGGTACCAAGAGACCCAGTACTTC. It yields the protein CASSETTRYQETQYF. The genes are TRBV2 and TRBJ2-5; D might be TRBD2 (6 bases). CDR3 size: 15 residues. Germline V CDR1 and CDR2: SNHLY, FYNNEI. Trimming pared 3 bases from V and 0 bases from J, leaving 11 bases between.

This sequence joins TRBV27 and TRBJ1-2; D is unresolved. CDR1 is MNHEY and CDR2 is SMNVEV in the germline V gene (reference sequence). V lost 8 bases and J lost 2, with 12 bases in between. This CDR3 region has 13 residues. CDR3 protein: CASSEKQNYGYTF. The CDR3, as DNA: TGTGCCAGCTCAGAAAAACAAAACTATGGCTACACCTTC.

This sequence joins TRBV5-1 and TRBJ1-1, with D possibly being TRBD1 (6 bases). Germline V gene sequence: CDR1 SGHRS, CDR2 YFSETQ. The CDR3 is 13 residues long. Trimming left V 7 bases short and J 6 bases short, with 16 bases between. In DNA, the CDR3 is TGCGCCAGCTCCCTCGGGGGGGCTTCTGAAGCTTTCTTT. Its protein product is CASSLGGASEAFF.

This clone was observed a handful of times. This chain joins TRBV6-4 and TRBJ2-2; 8 nucleotides match TRBD2. Germline loops: CDR1 MRHNA, CDR2 SNTAGT. J gave up 3 bases and V 3 bases, and 0 bases lay outside the gene matches. The CDR3 length is 14 residues. The CDR3 loop reads CASSERGDTGELFF. DNA for the CDR3: TGTGCCAGCAGTGAGCGGGGGGACACCGGGGAGCTGTTTTTT.

This clone was detected only a few times. The chain is built from TRBV10-3 and TRBJ1-5, with a weak D call TRBD1 (5 bases). CDR1 and CDR2 from the germline V gene are ENHRY and SYGVKD. The CDR3 extends over 14 amino acids. V lost 6 bases and J lost 5, with 14 bases in between. The DNA for the CDR3 is TGTGCCATCAGGGGCGCCAGGGAGGATCAGCCCCAGCATTTT. Translation: CAIRGAREDQPQHF.

This clone was seen a handful of times. The sample carries other DNA sequences with the same CDR3. This chain connects TRBV6-1 to TRBJ1-6; a weak D match, TRBD1 (6 bases). V lost 2 bases and J lost 6, with 20 bases in between. The CDR3 totals 18 residues. From germline, CDR1 is MNHNS and CDR2 SASEGT. The DNA for the CDR3 is TGTGCCAGCAGTGAAAGGATGACTGGGGGCAGTGGTAATTCACCCCTCCACTTT. Translating gives CASSERMTGGSGNSPLHF.

CDR3 bases: TGCAGCGTTGTAGGGGCTGGCGGCTACACCTTC. Translated: CSVVGAGGYTF. The chain joins TRBV29-1 to TRBJ1-2; possibly TRBD1 for D (5 bases). CDR1 and CDR2 from the germline V gene are SQVTM and ANQGSEA. V was shortened by 4 bases and J by 8 bases, with 11 bases between the two germline ends. CDR3 length: 11 amino acids.

The chain couples TRBV6-2 or TRBV6-3 to TRBJ1-1; 7 bases map to TRBD1. Trimming cost V 1 base and J 9 bases; bases outside gene matches: 2. This CDR3 has 12 residues. Germline loops: CDR1 MNHEY, CDR2 SVGEGT. CDR3 in DNA: TGTGCCAGCAGTTACTTAGGGGGCAAAGCTTTCTTT. Translated: CASSYLGGKAFF.

Details on this clone: Other DNA sequences from this sample encode an identical CDR3 as well. The rearrangement joins TRBV6-6 to TRBJ1-1; D gene ambiguous. CDR1 is MNHNY and CDR2 is SVGAGI in the germline V gene (reference sequence). Trimming took off 2 bases at V and 4 bases at J, with 5 bases between the two ends. CDR3 size: 12 residues. CDR3 sequence reads: CASSYGGTEAFF. CDR3 DNA sequence: TGTGCCAGCAGTTACGGCGGCACTGAAGCTTTCTTT.

The chain carries TRBV7-9 and TRBJ1-1; D possibly corresponds to TRBD1 (6 bases). V gave up 1 base and J gave up 0 bases, with 12 bases separating them. Germline V gene lookup returns CDR1 SEHNR and CDR2 FQNEAQ (reference sequence). The CDR3 runs 16 residues. In DNA form, the CDR3 reads TGTGCCAGCAGCTTAGACAGGGTCCTCATGAACACTGAAGCTTTCTTT. Protein product: CASSLDRVLMNTEAFF.

This chain joins TRBV3-1 (or the pseudogene TRBV3-2) and TRBJ2-7; 10 bases are a match to TRBD2. Trimming removed 3 bases from V and 6 bases from J; junction bases left unmatched: 2. The CDR3 is 13 residues long. Looked up from germline, CDR1 is LGHDT and CDR2 is YNNKEL (reference sequence). As DNA, the CDR3 is TGTGCCAGCAGCCATTCTAGCGGGGGCGAGCAGTACTTC. Its protein product is CASSHSSGGEQYF.

The chain has TRBV18 and TRBJ2-7, with D perhaps TRBD1 (6 bases). V was pared by 4 bases and J by 5 bases, with 12 bases between. The CDR3 loop spans 13 amino acids. Germline lookup yields CDR1 KGHSH and CDR2 LQKENI. As DNA, the CDR3 is TGTGCCAGCTCACAATCCCAGGGGAACGAGCAGTACTTC. This translates into CASSQSQGNEQYF.

This rearrangement joins TRBV11-3 to TRBJ2-5, with TRBD2 identical over 15 bases. Germline V lookup: CDR1 SGHNT, CDR2 YENEEA. This CDR3 region has 16 residues. The V segment lost 4 bases and the J segment 7 bases; nucleotides outside the gene matches: 7. This chain's CDR3 is CASSSGLAGGGGTQYF. In DNA form, the CDR3 reads TGTGCCAGCAGCTCGGGACTAGCGGGGGGTGGAGGGACCCAGTACTTC.